Below are 18 T cell receptor beta chains sequenced from a single sample in a study of blood T cells in healthy people across ages. Together with a sample-barcoded 5' primer, a J-beta primer mix was included in a second PCR lasting 7 to 11 cycles. In TCRdb, the 5' RACE reads were re-called with MiXCR into one record per CDR3 protein. The sample comprises around 600,000 distinct CDR3 sequences, less than 60% of which are singletons, and 20% to 25% rests with the top ten. Sequenced material: blood. These receptor sequences come from a man older than 75 in good health.

This clonotype was picked up many times. The chain employs TRBV7-9 and TRBJ2-3; 10 positions agree with TRBD2. The CDR3 is 18 residues long. The V and J ends lost 5 bases and 6 bases, in that order; junction bases with no gene match: 17. The germline CDR1 and CDR2 sequences are SEHNR and FQNEAQ (reference sequence). CDR3 loop: CASSLPGVAGGPQDTQYF. DNA of the CDR3: TGTGCCAGCAGCCTCCCCGGTGTAGCGGGGGGCCCGCAGGATACGCAGTATTTT. The whole variable domain, filled in from reference TRBV7-9 and TRBJ2-3, reads DTGVSQNPRHKITKRGQNVTFRCDPISEHNRLYWYRQTLGQGPEFLTYFQNEAQLEKSRLLSDRFSAERPKGSFSTLEIQRTEQGDSAMYLCASSLPGVAGGPQDTQYFGPGTRLTVL.

For the CDR3, the DNA is TGTGCCAGCAGCTCCCAAACAGGGGGCGATGAGACCCAGTACTTC. Protein product: CASSSQTGGDETQYF. The J gene is TRBJ2-5, the V gene TRBV7-2; 9 bases agree with TRBD1. CDR3 size: 15 residues. Germline trimming cut 4 bases from V and 5 bases from J; bases unmatched to any gene: 8. Germline loops: CDR1 SGHTA, CDR2 FQGNSA.

V and J are TRBV12-3 or TRBV12-4 and TRBJ1-1; 7 positions agree with TRBD1. Trimming took 6 bases from V and 5 from J; bases not matched to a gene: 3. The length of the CDR3 is 12 residues. The CDR3 bases are TGTGCCAGCAGCAGGGGGTTTACTGAAGCTTTCTTT. Encoded protein: CASSRGFTEAFF.

V and J are TRBV6-1 and TRBJ2-7; either TRBD1 or TRBD2 may fit D (6 bases each). Germline V CDR1 and CDR2: MNHNS, SASEGT. The V gene lost 1 base and the J gene lost 3 bases, with 13 bases spanning the gap. This CDR3 has 15 amino acids. CDR3 DNA sequence: TGTGCCAGCAGTGAAGAGGGAGGACAGATCTACGAGCAGTACTTC. Translating gives CASSEEGGQIYEQYF.

On this clonotype itself: A much larger clone lies one base from this, so it may be a read error. This CDR3 reads CVSSYSRTGGSTGELFF. CDR3 nucleotides: TGTGTCAGCAGTTACTCGAGGACCGGAGGTAGCACCGGGGAGCTGTTTTTT. The V gene is TRBV6-6, the J gene TRBJ2-2, with D perhaps matching TRBD2 (5 bases). The CDR3 contains 17 residues. Per the germline V gene, CDR1 is MNHNY and CDR2 is SVGAGI (reference sequence).

The chain couples TRBV5-6 to TRBJ2-5; 7 bases line up with TRBD1. Germline values: CDR1 SGHDT, CDR2 YYEEEE. The CDR3 spans 13 residues. The ends lost 4 bases at V and 7 bases at J; junction bases unmatched: 7. In DNA form, the CDR3 reads TGTGCCAGCAGCGGACAGGAACGGGCGACCCAGTACTTC. Its protein product is CASSGQERATQYF.

V and J are TRBV7-2 and TRBJ2-7; D is perhaps TRBD2 (6 bases). Trimming removed 5 bases at V and 2 bases at J, with 22 bases between. The CDR3 is made up of 17 amino acids. Per the germline V gene, CDR1 is SGHTA and CDR2 is FQGNSA. The CDR3: CTSSRQTSGLITYEQYF. CDR3 DNA: TGTACCAGCAGCCGTCAAACCTCGGGACTGATAACCTACGAGCAGTACTTC.

The gene calls are TRBV2 and TRBJ2-5, with D possibly TRBD2 on 5 matching bases. Between the trimmed V and J ends, which lost 2 bases and 7 bases, there was a span of 11 bases. The CDR3 contains 13 residues. The V gene's germline CDR1 is SNHLY and CDR2 FYNNEI. The CDR3 region is CASSELAAGTQYF. The CDR3 region has the DNA TGTGCCAGCAGTGAACTAGCCGCGGGGACCCAGTACTTC.

The genes are TRBV7-9 and TRBJ2-3, with D uncertain. V shed 5 bases and J shed 4 bases, with 13 bases lying between them. The CDR3 spans 14 residues. Germline values: CDR1 SEHNR, CDR2 FQNEAQ (reference sequence). For the CDR3, the DNA is TGTGCCAGCAGCGTATCGTTGGCCGCAGATACGCAGTATTTT. Encoded protein: CASSVSLAADTQYF.

With regard to this clonotype: A much larger clone differs from this one at a single base, so this may be a read error. The rearrangement uses TRBV6-6 and TRBJ2-2, with D possibly TRBD2 on 5 matching bases. The CDR3 loop spans 16 amino acids. CDR1 is MNHNY, CDR2 SVGAGI, per germline (reference sequence). For the CDR3, the DNA is TGTGCCAGCAATTACGGACTGGGCAGGACCGCCGGGGAGCTGTTTTTT. This gives the protein CASNYGLGRTAGELFF.

This clonotype occurred many times. The chain has TRBV6-6 and TRBJ2-3; D remains ambiguous. V lost 0 bases and J 1 base, leaving 5 bases between the germline ends. Germline CDR1 reads MNHNY; CDR2 reads SVGAGI (reference sequence). The CDR3 spans 14 residues. CDR3 DNA: TGTGCCAGCAGTTACTCTTTGGGCACAGATACGCAGTATTTT. Translated, it gives CASSYSLGTDTQYF.

V usage is TRBV4-2 and J usage is TRBJ2-7; 12 positions match TRBD2. CDR1 and CDR2 from the germline V gene are LGHNA and YNFKEQ. This CDR3 is 16 amino acids long. The junction had 6 bases not matched to a gene; V was cut back by 2 bases and J by 4 bases. CDR3 protein: CASSQLAGGGQYEQYF. Here the CDR3 DNA reads TGTGCCAGCAGCCAACTAGCGGGAGGGGGTCAATACGAGCAGTACTTC.

The V call is TRBV6-5, the J call TRBJ1-3; the D is unclear. Trimming took 8 bases from V and 4 from J, leaving 15 bases between them. The germline V gene encodes CDR1 MNHEY and CDR2 SVGAGI. This CDR3 contains 14 residues. The CDR3 sequence: CASLQPGSGNTIYF. The DNA of the CDR3 is TGTGCCAGCCTACAGCCGGGGTCGGGAAACACCATATATTTT.

This chain connects TRBV7-2 to TRBJ2-1, with 8 bases aligning to TRBD1. This CDR3 is built from 14 residues. Germline V gene sequence: CDR1 SGHTA, CDR2 FQGNSA. Trimming took 3 bases from V and 8 from J; bases not matched to a gene: 6. The CDR3 DNA is TGTGCCAGCAGCTTGCCAGGGGGCTTCTATGAGCAGTTCTTC. It yields the protein CASSLPGGFYEQFF.

V and J are TRBV20-1 and TRBJ2-5; 8 positions match TRBD1. With V trimmed by 8 bases and J by 5 bases, 10 bases remained unmatched. The CDR3 spans 13 residues. Looked up from germline, CDR1 is DFQATT and CDR2 is SNEGSKA (reference sequence). The CDR3 DNA is TGCAGTCCTGTTCAGGGGGCTGGGGAGACCCAGTACTTC. Residues: CSPVQGAGETQYF.

This clonotype was picked up a small number of times. The chain couples TRBV4-2 to TRBJ1-1; 8 bases agree with TRBD1. Germline lookup yields CDR1 LGHNA and CDR2 YNFKEQ. The CDR3 extends over 14 amino acids. After removal of 0 bases from V and 7 bases from J, the junction contained 4 bases not matched to a gene. In DNA, the CDR3 is TGTGCCAGCAGCCAAGATCAGGGGGCGCGTGAAGCTTTCTTT. Protein sequence: CASSQDQGAREAFF.

V and J are TRBV16 and TRBJ1-1; D gene uncertain. V lost 0 bases, J lost 6 bases, and 8 bases lay in between. This CDR3 is built from 13 residues. CDR1 is KGHSY and CDR2 is FQNENV in the germline V gene. CDR3 protein: CASSQSVFAEAFF. DNA for the CDR3: TGTGCCAGCAGCCAATCGGTTTTCGCTGAAGCTTTCTTT. The whole variable domain, remainder taken from reference TRBV16 and TRBJ1-1, is GEEVAQTPKHLVRGEGQKAKLYCAPIKGHSYVFWYQQVLKNEFKFLISFQNENVFDETGMPKERFSAKCLPNSPCSLEIQATKLEDSAVYFCASSQSVFAEAFFGQGTRLTVV.

This clonotype was seen only a few times. CDR3 protein: CASSLRIQDEQYF. Written as DNA, the CDR3 is TGTGCCAGCAGCTTAAGGATCCAGGACGAGCAGTACTTC. V is TRBV7-2 and J is TRBJ2-7; no definite D call. V lost 2 bases and J 5 bases, leaving 10 bases between the germline ends. This CDR3 is built from 13 residues. In germline, CDR1 is SGHTA, CDR2 FQGNSA.